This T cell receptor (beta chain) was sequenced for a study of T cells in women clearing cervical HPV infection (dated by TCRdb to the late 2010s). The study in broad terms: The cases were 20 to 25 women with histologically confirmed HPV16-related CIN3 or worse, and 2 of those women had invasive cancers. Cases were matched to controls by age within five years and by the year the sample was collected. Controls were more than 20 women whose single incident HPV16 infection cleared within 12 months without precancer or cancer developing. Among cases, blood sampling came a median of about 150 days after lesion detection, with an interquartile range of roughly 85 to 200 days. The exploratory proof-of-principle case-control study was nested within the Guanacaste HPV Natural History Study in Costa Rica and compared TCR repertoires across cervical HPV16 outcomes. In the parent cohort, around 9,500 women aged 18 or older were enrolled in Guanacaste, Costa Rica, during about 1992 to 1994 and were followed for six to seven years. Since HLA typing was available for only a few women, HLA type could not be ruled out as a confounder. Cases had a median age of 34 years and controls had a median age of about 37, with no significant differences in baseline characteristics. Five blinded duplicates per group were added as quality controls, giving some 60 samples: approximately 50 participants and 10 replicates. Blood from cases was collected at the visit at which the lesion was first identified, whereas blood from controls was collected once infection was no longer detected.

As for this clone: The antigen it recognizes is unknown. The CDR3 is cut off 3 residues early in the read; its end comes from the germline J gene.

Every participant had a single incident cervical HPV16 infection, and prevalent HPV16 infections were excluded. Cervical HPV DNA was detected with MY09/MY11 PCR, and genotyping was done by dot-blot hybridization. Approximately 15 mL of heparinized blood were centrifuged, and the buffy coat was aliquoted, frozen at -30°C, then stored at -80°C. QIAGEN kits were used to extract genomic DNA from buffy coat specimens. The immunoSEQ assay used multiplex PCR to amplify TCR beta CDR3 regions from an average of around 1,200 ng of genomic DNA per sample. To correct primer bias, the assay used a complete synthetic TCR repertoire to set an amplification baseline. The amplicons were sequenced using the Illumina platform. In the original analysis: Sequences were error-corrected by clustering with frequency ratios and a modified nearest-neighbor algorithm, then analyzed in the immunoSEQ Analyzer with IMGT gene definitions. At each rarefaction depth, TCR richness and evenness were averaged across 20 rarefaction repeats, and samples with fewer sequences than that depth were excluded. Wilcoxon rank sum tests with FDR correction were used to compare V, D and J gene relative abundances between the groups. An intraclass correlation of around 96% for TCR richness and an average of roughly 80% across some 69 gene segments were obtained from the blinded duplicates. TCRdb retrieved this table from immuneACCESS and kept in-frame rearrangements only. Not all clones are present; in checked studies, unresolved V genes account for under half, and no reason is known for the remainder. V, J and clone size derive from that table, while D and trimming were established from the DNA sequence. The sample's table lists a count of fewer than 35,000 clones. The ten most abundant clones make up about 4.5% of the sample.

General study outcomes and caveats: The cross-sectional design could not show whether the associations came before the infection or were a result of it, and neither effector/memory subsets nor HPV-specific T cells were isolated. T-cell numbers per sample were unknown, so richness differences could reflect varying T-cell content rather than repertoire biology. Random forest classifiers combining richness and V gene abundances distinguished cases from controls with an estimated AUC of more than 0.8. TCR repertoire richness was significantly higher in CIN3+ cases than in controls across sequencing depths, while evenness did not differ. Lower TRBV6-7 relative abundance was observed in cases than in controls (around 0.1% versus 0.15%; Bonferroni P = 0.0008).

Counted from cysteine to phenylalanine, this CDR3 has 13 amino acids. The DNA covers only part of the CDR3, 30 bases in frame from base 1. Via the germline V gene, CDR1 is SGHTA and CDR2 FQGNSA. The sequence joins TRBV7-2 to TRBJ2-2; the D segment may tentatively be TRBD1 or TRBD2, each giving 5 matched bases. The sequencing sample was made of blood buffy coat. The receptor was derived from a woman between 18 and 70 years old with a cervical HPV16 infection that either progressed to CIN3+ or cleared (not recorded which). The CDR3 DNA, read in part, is TGTGCCAGCAGCTTTGAGGGGAACTCACCG. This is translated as CASSFEGNSP. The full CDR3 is CASSFEGNSPLFF.